These 12 T cell receptor beta chains came from one sample sequenced in a study of post-analysis software for immune sequencing data (dated by TCRdb to between 2015 and 2017). Overall study results and their limits: Significantly higher frequencies in patients than in controls were found for about five TRBV segments, including TRBV5-6, TRBV5-1 and TRBV20-1.

Preparation of the library involved PCR. The sequencing machine was an Illumina HiSeq 2500. To reduce PCR and sequencing biases, unique molecular identifiers were built into the TCR beta cDNA libraries. TCRdb's own reprocessing of the public reads used fastp at Q25 and MiXCR and kept productive beta chains. Entries are consolidated by CDR3 protein sequence, retaining the most common genes and DNA. For this sample the table gives 600,000 to 750,000 distinct CDR3 sequences, of which approximately 59% were detected only once. The ten top clones hold around 10% of the sample. For these receptors, no antigen is known. The sequenced material came from blood. The source of these receptors is a girl between 2 and 10 years old with multiple sclerosis.

The rearrangement links TRBV4-1 to TRBJ2-1; 8 bases align to TRBD2. The CDR3 extends over 15 amino acids. The J segment lost 7 bases and the V segment lost 4 bases, leaving 9 bases of the junction unmatched. Germline V CDR1 and CDR2: MGHRA, YSYEKL. This CDR3 reads CASSRERERGNEQFF. The CDR3 DNA sequence: TGCGCCAGCAGCCGAGAGCGGGAGAGGGGGAATGAGCAGTTCTTC.

This rearrangement joins TRBV5-1 to TRBJ2-5, with D perhaps matching TRBD2 (7 bases). Between the trimmed V and J ends, which lost 3 bases and 11 bases, there was a span of 17 bases. The CDR3 sequence is 13 residues long. Per the germline V gene, CDR1 is SGHRS and CDR2 is YFSETQ. The CDR3 sequence: CASSSDGGLEQYF. CDR3 bases: TGCGCCAGCAGCTCGGACGGGGGGCTTGAGCAGTACTTC.

This chain connects TRBV6-5 to TRBJ2-1; 9 nucleotides match TRBD1. This CDR3 contains 13 residues. Trimming cost V 5 bases and J 15 bases; bases outside gene matches: 11. From germline, CDR1 is MNHEY and CDR2 SVGAGI. The CDR3 is CASSTPGTGKMFF. In nucleotides, the CDR3 is TGTGCCAGCAGTACCCCCGGGACAGGGAAAATGTTCTTC.

The chain recombines TRBV5-1 with TRBJ2-4; 9 nucleotides agree with TRBD1. The germline gives CDR1 SGHRS, CDR2 YFSETQ. J gave up 5 bases and V 4 bases, and 7 bases lay outside the gene matches. The CDR3 is 15 amino acids. For the CDR3, the DNA is TGCGCCAGCAGCCCTACCCGGGACAGGGAAAACATTCAGTACTTC. Translated: CASSPTRDRENIQYF.

This clonotype was counted a few times. The rearrangement joins TRBV6-5 to TRBJ1-2; D call uncertain. The germline V and J ends were trimmed by 7 bases and 4 bases, with 13 bases remaining between them. In germline, CDR1 is MNHEY, CDR2 SVGAGI. The CDR3 is 13 residues long. The CDR3 sequence is CASTLDWGYGYTF. CDR3 sequence (DNA): TGTGCCAGCACCCTAGACTGGGGCTATGGCTACACCTTC.

This chain uses TRBV20-1 with TRBJ2-1, with D unresolved. The CDR3 covers 13 residues. The V gene lost 2 bases and the J gene lost 6 bases, with 11 bases spanning the gap. CDR1 and CDR2 (germline): DFQATT, SNEGSKA (reference sequence). This chain's CDR3 is CSARSWLGNEQFF. CDR3 in DNA: TGCAGTGCTAGATCGTGGCTAGGCAATGAGCAGTTCTTC.

This rearrangement joins TRBV12-3 or TRBV12-4 to TRBJ2-7, with 8 positions matching TRBD1. V lost 5 bases to trimming and J lost 0 bases; unmatched junction nucleotides: 6. The CDR3 is made up of 15 amino acids. The CDR3 DNA follows: TGTGCCAGCAGTAAGAGGACAGGGAGCTCCTACGAGCAGTACTTC. Amino acids: CASSKRTGSSYEQYF.

V is TRBV12-3 or TRBV12-4 and J is TRBJ1-2, with D possibly matching TRBD1 (5 bases). The CDR3 loop spans 16 amino acids. V was cut by 3 bases and J by 3 bases, with 17 bases left in between. In DNA form, the CDR3 reads TGTGCCAGCAGTTTTTCCTCTGAGGGGTCACACTATGGCTACACCTTC. It is translated as CASSFSSEGSHYGYTF.

The chain is built from TRBV12-3 or TRBV12-4 and TRBJ2-3; D might be TRBD2 (6 bases). Trimming took 4 bases from V and 2 from J, leaving 16 bases between them. This CDR3 has 16 residues. The CDR3 spells CASSSSSGLSTDTQYF. CDR3 DNA sequence: TGTGCCAGCAGTTCCTCCTCGGGACTCTCCACAGATACGCAGTATTTT.

V gene TRBV13 combines with J gene TRBJ2-7; 10 positions match TRBD2. The germline V gene has CDR1 PRHDT and CDR2 FYEKMQ (reference sequence). J lost 6 bases, V lost 2 bases, and 7 bases had no gene match. The CDR3 sequence is 15 residues long. CDR3 nucleotide sequence: TGTGCCAGCAGCTTACCTAGCGGGAGCTCCCGCGAGCAGTACTTC. This sequence encodes CASSLPSGSSREQYF.

A few counts support this clonotype. A read error may account for a junction end that differs from germline. The rearrangement joins TRBV3-1 to TRBJ1-2; TRBD1 matches at 7 bases. There are 13 residues in the CDR3. Germline CDR1 is LGHDT and CDR2 is YNNKEL (reference sequence). In DNA form, the CDR3 reads TGTGCCGGCAGCAATACAGGGGTATATGGCTACACCTTC. As protein: CAGSNTGVYGYTF. The entire variable domain, with the rest obtained from reference TRBV3-1 and TRBJ1-2, is as follows: DTAVSQTPKYLVTQMGNDKSIKCEQNLGHDTMYWYKQDSKKFLKIMFSYNNKELIINETVPNRFSPKSPDKAHLNLHINSLELGDSAVYFCAGSNTGVYGYTFGSGTRLTVV.

The genes are TRBV6-4 and TRBJ2-1; D may be TRBD1 (5 bases). The V end was cut by 5 bases, the J end by 2 bases, with 16 bases between. The CDR3 runs 16 residues. Germline CDR1 is MRHNA and CDR2 is SNTAGT. DNA for the CDR3: TGTGCCAGCAGTCCCCAGGGCGGCGCGCCCTACAATGAGCAGTTCTTC. Its translation: CASSPQGGAPYNEQFF.